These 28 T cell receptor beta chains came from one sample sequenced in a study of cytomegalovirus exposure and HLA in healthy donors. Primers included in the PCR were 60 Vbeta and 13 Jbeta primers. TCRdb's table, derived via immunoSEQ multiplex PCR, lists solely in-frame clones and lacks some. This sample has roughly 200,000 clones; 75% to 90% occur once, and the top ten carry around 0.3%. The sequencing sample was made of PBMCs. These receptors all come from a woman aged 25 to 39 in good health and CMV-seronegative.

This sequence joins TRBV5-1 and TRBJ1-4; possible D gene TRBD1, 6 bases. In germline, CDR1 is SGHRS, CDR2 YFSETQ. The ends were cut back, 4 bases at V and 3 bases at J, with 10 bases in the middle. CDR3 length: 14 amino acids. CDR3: CASSLDRPNEKLFF. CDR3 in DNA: TGCGCCAGCAGCCTGGACAGACCTAATGAAAAACTGTTTTTT.

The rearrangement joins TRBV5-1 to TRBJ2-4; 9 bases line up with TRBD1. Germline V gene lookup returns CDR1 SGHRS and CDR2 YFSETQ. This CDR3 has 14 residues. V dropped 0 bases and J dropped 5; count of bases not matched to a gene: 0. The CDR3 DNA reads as TGCGCCAGCAGCTTGGGGACAGGGGAAAACATTCAGTACTTC. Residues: CASSLGTGENIQYF.

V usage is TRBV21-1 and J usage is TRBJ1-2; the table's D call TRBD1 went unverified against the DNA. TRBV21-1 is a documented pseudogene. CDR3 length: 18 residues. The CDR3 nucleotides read TGTGCCAGCAGCAAAGAACTGCGTATGAGGCAGGGTGGGTATGGCTACACCTTC. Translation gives CASSKELRMRQGGYGYTF.

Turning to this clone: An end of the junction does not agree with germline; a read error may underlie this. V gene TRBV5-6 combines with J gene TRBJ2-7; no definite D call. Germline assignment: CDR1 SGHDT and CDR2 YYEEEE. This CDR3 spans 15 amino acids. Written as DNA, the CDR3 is TGTGCCAGCAGCTTGTTGTCAGGCCTACCCTACGGGCAGTACTTC. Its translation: CASSLLSGLPYGQYF.

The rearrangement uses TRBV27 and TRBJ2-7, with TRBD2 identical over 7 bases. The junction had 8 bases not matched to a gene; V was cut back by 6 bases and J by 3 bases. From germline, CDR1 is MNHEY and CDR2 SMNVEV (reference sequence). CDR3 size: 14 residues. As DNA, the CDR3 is TGTGCCAGCAGCCCCGGGACTACCGGCTACGAGCAGTACTTC. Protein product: CASSPGTTGYEQYF.

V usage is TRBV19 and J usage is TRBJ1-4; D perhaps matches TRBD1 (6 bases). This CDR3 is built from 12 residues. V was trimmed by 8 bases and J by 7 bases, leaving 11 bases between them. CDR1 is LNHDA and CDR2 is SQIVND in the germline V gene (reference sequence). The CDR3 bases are TGTGCCAGTTCGACAGGCGGTGAAAAACTGTTTTTT. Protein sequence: CASSTGGEKLFF.

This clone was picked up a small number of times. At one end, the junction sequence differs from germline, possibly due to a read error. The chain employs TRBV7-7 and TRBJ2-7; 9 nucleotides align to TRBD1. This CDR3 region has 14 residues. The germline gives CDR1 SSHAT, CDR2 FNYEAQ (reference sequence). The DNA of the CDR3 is TGTGCTAGCAGTCCCGGGACAGGGATCGACGAGCAGTACTTC. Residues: CASSPGTGIDEQYF.

The CDR3 here is CASSDPGQGDYGYTF. DNA for the CDR3: TGTGCCAGCAGTGACCCCGGACAGGGTGACTATGGCTACACCTTC. The gene calls are TRBV25-1 and TRBJ1-2, with 8 positions matching TRBD1. The V gene's germline CDR1 is MGHDK and CDR2 SYGVNS. CDR3 size: 15 residues. Germline trimming cut 3 bases from V and 3 bases from J; bases unmatched to any gene: 6.

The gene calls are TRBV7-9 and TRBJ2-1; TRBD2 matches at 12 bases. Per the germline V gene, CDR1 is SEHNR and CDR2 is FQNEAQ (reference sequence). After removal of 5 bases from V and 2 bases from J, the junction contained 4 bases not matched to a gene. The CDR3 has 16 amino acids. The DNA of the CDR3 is TGTGCCAGCAGCATAAGACTAGCGGGAGCCTACAATGAGCAGTTCTTC. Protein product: CASSIRLAGAYNEQFF.

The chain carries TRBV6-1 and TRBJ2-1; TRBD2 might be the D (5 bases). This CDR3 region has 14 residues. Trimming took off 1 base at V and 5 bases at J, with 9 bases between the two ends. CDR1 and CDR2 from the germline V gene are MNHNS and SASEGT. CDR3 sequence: CASSEEVSDNEQFF. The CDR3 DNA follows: TGTGCCAGCAGTGAAGAGGTTAGCGACAATGAGCAGTTCTTC.

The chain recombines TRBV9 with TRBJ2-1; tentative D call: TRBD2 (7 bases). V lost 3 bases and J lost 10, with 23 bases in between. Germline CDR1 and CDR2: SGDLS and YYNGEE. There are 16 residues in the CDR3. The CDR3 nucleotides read TGTGCCAGCAGCGCCCTCCTAACGGGGGGCCGAGAAGAGCAGTTCTTC. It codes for CASSALLTGGREEQFF.

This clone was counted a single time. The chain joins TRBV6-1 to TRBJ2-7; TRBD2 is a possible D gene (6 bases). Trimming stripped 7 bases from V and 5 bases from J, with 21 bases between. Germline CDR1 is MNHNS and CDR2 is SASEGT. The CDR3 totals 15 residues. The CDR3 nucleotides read TGTGCCAGCACTCAACTTACGGGGGATTACCACGAGCAGTACTTC. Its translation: CASTQLTGDYHEQYF.

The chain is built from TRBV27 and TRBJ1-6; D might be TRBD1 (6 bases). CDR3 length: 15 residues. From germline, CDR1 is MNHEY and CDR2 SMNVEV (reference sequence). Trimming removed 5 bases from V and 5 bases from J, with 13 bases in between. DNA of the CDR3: TGTGCCAGCAGTCTCACCAACAGGGATAATTCACCCCTCCACTTT. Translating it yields CASSLTNRDNSPLHF.

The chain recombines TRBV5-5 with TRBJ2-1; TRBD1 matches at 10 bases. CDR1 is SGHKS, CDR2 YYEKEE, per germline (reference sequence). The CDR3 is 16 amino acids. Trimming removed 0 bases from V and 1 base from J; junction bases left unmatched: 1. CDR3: CASSLGQGASYNEQFF. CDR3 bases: TGTGCCAGCAGCTTGGGACAGGGGGCTTCCTACAATGAGCAGTTCTTC.

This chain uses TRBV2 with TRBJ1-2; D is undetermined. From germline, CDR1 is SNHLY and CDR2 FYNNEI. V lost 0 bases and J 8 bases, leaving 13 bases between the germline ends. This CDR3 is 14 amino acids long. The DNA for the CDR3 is TGTGCCAGCAGTGAAGCATCTAGGGCGGGGGGCTACACCTTC. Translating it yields CASSEASRAGGYTF.

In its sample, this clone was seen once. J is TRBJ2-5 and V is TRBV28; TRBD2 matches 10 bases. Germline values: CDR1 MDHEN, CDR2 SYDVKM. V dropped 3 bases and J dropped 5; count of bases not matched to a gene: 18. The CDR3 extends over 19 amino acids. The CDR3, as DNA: TGTGCCAGCAGTTTCGCCCCTAGCGGGGGCTTTTTAGTTTCGGAGACCCAGTACTTC. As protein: CASSFAPSGGFLVSETQYF. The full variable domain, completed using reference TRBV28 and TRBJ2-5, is DVKVTQSSRYLVKRTGEKVFLECVQDMDHENMFWYRQDPGLGLRLIYFSYDVKMKEKGDIPEGYSVSREKKERFSLILESASTNQTSMYLCASSFAPSGGFLVSETQYFGPGTRLLVL.

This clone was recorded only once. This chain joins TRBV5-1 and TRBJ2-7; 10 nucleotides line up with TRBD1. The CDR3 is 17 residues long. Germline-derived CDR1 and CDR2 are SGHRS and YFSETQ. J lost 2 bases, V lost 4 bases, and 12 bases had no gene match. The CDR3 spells CASSAAGQGLLTYEQYF. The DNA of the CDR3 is TGCGCCAGCAGCGCGGCGGGACAGGGGTTGCTTACCTACGAGCAGTACTTC.

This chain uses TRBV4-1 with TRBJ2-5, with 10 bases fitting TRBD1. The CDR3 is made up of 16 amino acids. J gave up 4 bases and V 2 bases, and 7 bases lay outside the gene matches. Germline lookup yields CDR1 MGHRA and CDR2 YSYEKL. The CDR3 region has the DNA TGCGCCAGCAGCCAAATCGGACAGGGGGTTGCAGAGACCCAGTACTTC. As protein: CASSQIGQGVAETQYF.

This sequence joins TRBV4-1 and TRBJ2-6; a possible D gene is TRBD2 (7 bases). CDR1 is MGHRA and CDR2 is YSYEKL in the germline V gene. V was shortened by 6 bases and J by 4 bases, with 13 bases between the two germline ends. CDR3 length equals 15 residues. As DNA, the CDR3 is TGCGCCAGCAGAGGGGGGGTTTCGGGGGCCAACGTCCTGACTTTC. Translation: CASRGGVSGANVLTF.

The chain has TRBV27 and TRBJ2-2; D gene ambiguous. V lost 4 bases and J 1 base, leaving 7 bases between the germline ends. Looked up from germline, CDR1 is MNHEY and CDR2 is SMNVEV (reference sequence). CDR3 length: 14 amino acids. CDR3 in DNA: TGTGCCAGCAGTTCAACTCTGAACACCGGGGAGCTGTTTTTT. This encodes CASSSTLNTGELFF.

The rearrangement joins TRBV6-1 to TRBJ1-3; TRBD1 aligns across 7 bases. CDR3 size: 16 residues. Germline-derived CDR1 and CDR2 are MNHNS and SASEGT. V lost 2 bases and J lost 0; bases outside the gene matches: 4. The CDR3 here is CASSESTGHSGNTIYF. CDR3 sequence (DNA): TGTGCCAGCAGTGAATCGACAGGGCACTCTGGAAACACCATATATTTT.

The CDR3 region is CASSPGQLNTEAFF. In nucleotides, the CDR3 is TGTGCCAGCAGCCCGGGACAGTTGAACACTGAAGCTTTCTTT. The chain uses TRBV11-1 and TRBJ1-1; 7 positions agree with TRBD1. Trimming cost V 5 bases and J 0 bases; bases outside gene matches: 3. This CDR3 is built from 14 residues. From germline, CDR1 is SGHAT and CDR2 FQDESV (reference sequence).

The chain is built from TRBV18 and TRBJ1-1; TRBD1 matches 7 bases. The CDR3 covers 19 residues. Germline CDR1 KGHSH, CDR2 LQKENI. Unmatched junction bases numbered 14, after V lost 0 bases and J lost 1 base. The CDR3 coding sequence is TGTGCCAGCTCACCACCGAATTCGGACAGGACGGCAGGGAACACTGAAGCTTTCTTT. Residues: CASSPPNSDRTAGNTEAFF.

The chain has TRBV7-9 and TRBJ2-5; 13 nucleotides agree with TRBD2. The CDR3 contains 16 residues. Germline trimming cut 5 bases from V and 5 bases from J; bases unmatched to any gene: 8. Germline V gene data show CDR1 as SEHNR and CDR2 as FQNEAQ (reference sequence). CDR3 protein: CASSPWTSGSFETQYF. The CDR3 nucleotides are TGTGCCAGCAGCCCGTGGACTAGCGGGAGTTTTGAGACCCAGTACTTC. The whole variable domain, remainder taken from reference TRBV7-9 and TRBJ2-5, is DTGVSQNPRHKITKRGQNVTFRCDPISEHNRLYWYRQTLGQGPEFLTYFQNEAQLEKSRLLSDRFSAERPKGSFSTLEIQRTEQGDSAMYLCASSPWTSGSFETQYFGPGTRLLVL.

The CDR3 coding sequence is TGTGCCTGGAGCTCCTTTGGGGCCAACGTCCTGACTTTC. Translated: CAWSSFGANVLTF. The chain uses TRBV30 and TRBJ2-6; D not certain. Germline V gene data show CDR1 as GTSNPN and CDR2 as SVGIG (reference sequence). V gave up 3 bases and J gave up 3 bases, with 6 bases separating them. CDR3 size: 13 residues.

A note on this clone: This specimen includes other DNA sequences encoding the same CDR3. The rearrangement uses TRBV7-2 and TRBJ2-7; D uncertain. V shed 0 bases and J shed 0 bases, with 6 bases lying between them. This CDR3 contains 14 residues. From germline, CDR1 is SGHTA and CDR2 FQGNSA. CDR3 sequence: CASSLATSSYEQYF. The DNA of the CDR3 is TGTGCCAGCAGCTTAGCAACGAGCTCCTACGAGCAGTACTTC.

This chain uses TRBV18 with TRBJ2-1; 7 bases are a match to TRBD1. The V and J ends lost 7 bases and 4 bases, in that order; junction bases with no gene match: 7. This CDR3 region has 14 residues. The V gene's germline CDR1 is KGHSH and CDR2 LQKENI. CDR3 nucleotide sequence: TGTGCCAGCTGCCCCGGGACAGTTTACAATGAGCAGTTCTTC. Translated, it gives CASCPGTVYNEQFF. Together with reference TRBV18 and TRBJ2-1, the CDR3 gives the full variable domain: NAGVMQNPRHLVRRRGQEARLRCSPMKGHSHVYWYRQLPEEGLKFMVYLQKENIIDESGMPKERFSAEFPKEGPSILRIQQVVRGDSAAYFCASCPGTVYNEQFFGPGTRLTVL.

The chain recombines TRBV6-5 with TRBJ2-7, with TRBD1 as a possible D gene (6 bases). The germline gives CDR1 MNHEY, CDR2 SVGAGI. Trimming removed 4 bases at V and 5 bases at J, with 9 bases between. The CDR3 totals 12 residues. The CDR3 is CASSSTGNEQYF. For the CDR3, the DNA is TGTGCCAGCAGTTCGACAGGTAACGAGCAGTACTTC.